The rows below give T cell receptor beta chains drawn from one sample of a study of Ad26.COV2.S vaccination and SARS-CoV-2 variants. Some clones are missing from TCRdb's copy, which holds only in-frame ones; the method was immunoSEQ multiplex PCR. The sample shows roughly 680,000 clones, about 90% of them seen only once. Sequenced here: peripheral blood, sampled in a trial of Ad26.COV2.S vaccine versus placebo. The receptor set was obtained from a person between 18 and 65 years old who received the Ad26.COV2.S COVID-19 vaccine or a placebo. The CDR3 runs from the conserved cysteine through the conserved F or W. A D gene is named only where the DNA matches it firmly. For some rows the clone size is stated as once, few or many, or as a class when expanded; others skip it.

CDR3aa | CDR3nt | j_gene | d_gene | v_gene | abundance
CAISDGRGIYEQYF | TGTGCCATCAGCGACGGACGGGGGATCTACGAGCAGTACTTC | TRBJ2-7 | . | TRBV10-3 | .
CASSKGQGLSYEQYF | TGCGCCAGCAGCAAAGGACAGGGGCTCTCCTACGAGCAGTACTTC | TRBJ2-7 | TRBD1 | TRBV5-1 | many
CASSRTGLISYEQYF | TGTGCCAGCAGCCGCACAGGGCTCATCTCCTACGAGCAGTACTTC | TRBJ2-7 | . | TRBV6-2/TRBV6-3 | .
CASSDLRHSFSYEQYF | TGTGCCAGCAGTGACTTGAGGCACTCCTTCTCCTACGAGCAGTACTTC | TRBJ2-7 | . | TRBV2 | .
CASSQAGTSAYEQYF | TGTGCCAGCAGCCAGGCGGGGACTAGCGCCTACGAGCAGTACTTC | TRBJ2-7 | TRBD2 | TRBV3-1/TRBV3-2 | .
CASSLEPGDGFYNSPLHF | TGTGCCAGCAGCTTAGAACCCGGGGACGGCTTCTATAATTCACCCCTCCACTTT | TRBJ1-6 | . | TRBV7-2 | once
CASSIDSNQPQHF | TGTGCCAGCAGTATAGATAGCAATCAGCCCCAGCATTTT | TRBJ1-5 | . | TRBV12-3/TRBV12-4 | .
CASSDLQGARGGYTF | TGTGCCAGCAGCGACCTACAGGGGGCGAGGGGAGGCTACACCTTC | TRBJ1-2 | TRBD1 | TRBV9 | .
CASSQEIGGSIQPQHF | TGCGCCAGCAGCCAAGAGATCGGGGGGTCGATTCAGCCCCAGCATTTT | TRBJ1-5 | . | TRBV4-1 | .
CASSRGVMSSYNEQFF | TGTGCCAGCAGCCGGGGGGTTATGAGCTCCTACAATGAGCAGTTCTTC | TRBJ2-1 | TRBD2 | TRBV11-2 | .
CASSEAGFYQPQHF | TGTGCCAGCAGTGAGGCCGGCTTTTATCAGCCCCAGCATTTT | TRBJ1-5 | . | TRBV6-1 | .
CASSAGEDYNSPLHF | TGTGCCAGCAGTGCAGGGGAGGACTATAATTCACCCCTCCACTTT | TRBJ1-6 | . | TRBV2 | .
CASSYWPGLNEKLFF | TGTGCCAGCAGTTACTGGCCGGGTTTGAATGAAAAACTGTTTTTT | TRBJ1-4 | . | TRBV6-5 | .
CAWSAIYGYTF | TGTGCCTGGAGTGCGATCTATGGCTACACCTTC | TRBJ1-2 | . | TRBV30 | .
CASSETGGIQPQHF | TGTGCCAGCAGTGAGACAGGGGGCATCCAGCCCCAGCATTTT | TRBJ1-5 | TRBD1 | TRBV6-1 | few
CASSPTPGDRRGYTF | TGTGCCAGCTCACCGACCCCGGGAGACAGAAGGGGCTACACCTTC | TRBJ1-2 | . | TRBV18 | .
CAWSWSRGETQYF | TGTGCCTGGAGCTGGTCCAGGGGGGAGACCCAGTACTTC | TRBJ2-5 | TRBD1 | TRBV30 | .
CASSRDWPGNTIYF | TGTGCCAGCAGCCGCGATTGGCCCGGAAACACCATATATTTT | TRBJ1-3 | . | TRBV5-8 | .